This T cell receptor beta chain was recorded in a study of CD8 T cells in ankylosing spondylitis. Broader study findings: Characteristic, it appeared, of ankylosing spondylitis blood was a TCR beta motif of about eight highly homologous variants. Researchers reportedly found disease-linked clones significantly enriched in matched ankylosing spondylitis synovial fluid. Reactive arthritis synovial fluid and blood were previously reported to contain some motif variants. Relatively rare in peripheral blood, disease-linked clones were also CD8+.

The CDR3 covers 16 residues. V was shortened by 5 bases and J by 0 bases, with 17 bases between the two germline ends. Germline assignment: CDR1 MNHEY and CDR2 SMNVEV (reference sequence). There are a few counts of this clonotype. Its cognate antigen is unknown. TCRdb re-called the 5' RACE reads through MiXCR, storing one row per CDR3 protein. The sample shows a few hundred thousand distinct CDR3 sequences, roughly 18% of them seen only once. The clonotype originates from a male donor with ankylosing spondylitis. Sequenced sample: blood, either unsorted or a sorted T cell fraction (not recorded which). This chain uses TRBV27 with TRBJ2-7; D is possibly TRBD1 (6 bases). CDR3 residues: CASSPLGAAGSYEQYF. CDR3 coding DNA: TGTGCCAGCAGTCCCCTGGGGGCAGCAGGCTCCTACGAGCAGTACTTC.